Listed below are T cell receptor beta chains from one sample, sequenced in a study of pediatric ulcerative colitis. Produced via immunoSEQ multiplex PCR; TCRdb's table is partial and in-frame only. The repertoire holds 55,000 to 65,000 clones, with around 80% as singletons. Sequencing was carried out using blood. The receptors were sampled from a boy younger than 18 with moderate ulcerative colitis. Both conserved end residues are part of each CDR3. The D gene is left open where the match is weak. Only some rows state a clone size, as once, few, many or a class for expanded clones.

TRBV28,NA,TRBJ1-2,NA,TGTGCCAGCAGTAATGCGGCCTACTATGGCTACACCTTC,CASSNAAYYGYTF
TRBV25-1,NA,TRBJ2-7,NA,TGTGCCAGCAGCGCCCGGGCGATGGGAGGCCACGAGCAGTACTTC,CASSARAMGGHEQYF
TRBV5-1,few,TRBJ1-1,NA,TGCGCCAGCAGCCAGGGCGGGGGGTACTCTGAAGCTTTCTTT,CASSQGGGYSEAFF
TRBV7-9,NA,TRBJ2-3,TRBD2,TGTGCCAGCAGCTTAGTAGCGGGGGAGCTGTATACGCAGTATTTT,CASSLVAGELYTQYF
TRBV6-5,once,TRBJ1-4,NA,TGTGCCAGCAGTTATTCCCGGGGCCTAAATGAAAAACTGTTTTTT,CASSYSRGLNEKLFF
TRBV7-9,NA,TRBJ2-5,NA,TGTGCCAGCAGCTTAGGTCGACAGGAGGTGGAGACCCAGTACTTC,CASSLGRQEVETQYF
TRBV19,NA,TRBJ2-7,NA,TGTGCCAGTAGTACAGGGCAGGGCTACGAGCAGTACTTC,CASSTGQGYEQYF
TRBV14,few,TRBJ1-1,TRBD1,TGTGCCAGCAGCCAGCGGACAGGCCGAAGGACTGAAGCTTTCTTT,CASSQRTGRRTEAFF
TRBV12-5,NA,TRBJ1-1,NA,TGTGCTAGTGGTTTAGGGGACATAAACACTGAAGCTTTCTTT,CASGLGDINTEAFF
TRBV5-1,NA,TRBJ2-3,TRBD2,TGCGCCAGCAGCCCGGTAGCGGGAGTCAGGTCAGATACGCAGTATTTT,CASSPVAGVRSDTQYF
TRBV6-6,NA,TRBJ2-3,NA,TGTGCCAGCAGTTATAGTAGCAGGGATACGCAGTATTTT,CASSYSSRDTQYF
TRBV18,NA,TRBJ2-1,NA,TGTGCCAGCTCCCGGTGGAGGGGGAGCGAGAATGAGCAGTTCTTC,CASSRWRGSENEQFF
TRBV7-9,NA,TRBJ2-3,TRBD2,TGTGCCAGCAGCCGATCAGGCGGGAGGTCCACAGATACGCAGTATTTT,CASSRSGGRSTDTQYF
TRBV5-6,NA,TRBJ1-3,NA,TGTGCCAGCAGCTTGGTGGGCAGGGGCTCTGGAAACACCATATATTTT,CASSLVGRGSGNTIYF
TRBV7-4,NA,TRBJ1-1,NA,TGTGCCAGCAGCTCTCCGGACCGATTCATGAACACTGAAGCTTTCTTT,CASSSPDRFMNTEAFF
TRBV6-5,NA,TRBJ2-7,TRBD2,TGTGCCAGCAGTTACGCAGGCGGGGGGAACGAGCAGTACTTC,CASSYAGGGNEQYF
TRBV5-4,NA,TRBJ1-2,TRBD1,TGTGCCAGCAGCTTTAGGACAGGGGGCGCCTATGGCTACACCTTC,CASSFRTGGAYGYTF
TRBV7-2,NA,TRBJ2-4,NA,TGTGCCAGCAGCTTATACGGGGCAGTGACATTAGCCAAAAACATTCAGTACTTC,CASSLYGAVTLAKNIQYF
TRBV6-1,NA,TRBJ2-7,NA,TGTGCCAGCAGTGAAGGAGGGGGAAGCTCCTACGAGCAGTACTTC,CASSEGGGSSYEQYF
TRBV2,NA,TRBJ2-2,NA,TGTGCCAGCAGTTATTCCGGGGAGCTGTTTTTT,CASSYSGELFF
TRBV7-2,NA,TRBJ1-4,NA,TGTGCCAGCAGCCTCGGACGGTCTAATGAAAAACTGTTTTTT,CASSLGRSNEKLFF
TRBV5-6,NA,TRBJ1-5,NA,TGTGCCAGCAGCTTGGGGCAGGGAGGTCAGCCCCAGCATTTT,CASSLGQGGQPQHF